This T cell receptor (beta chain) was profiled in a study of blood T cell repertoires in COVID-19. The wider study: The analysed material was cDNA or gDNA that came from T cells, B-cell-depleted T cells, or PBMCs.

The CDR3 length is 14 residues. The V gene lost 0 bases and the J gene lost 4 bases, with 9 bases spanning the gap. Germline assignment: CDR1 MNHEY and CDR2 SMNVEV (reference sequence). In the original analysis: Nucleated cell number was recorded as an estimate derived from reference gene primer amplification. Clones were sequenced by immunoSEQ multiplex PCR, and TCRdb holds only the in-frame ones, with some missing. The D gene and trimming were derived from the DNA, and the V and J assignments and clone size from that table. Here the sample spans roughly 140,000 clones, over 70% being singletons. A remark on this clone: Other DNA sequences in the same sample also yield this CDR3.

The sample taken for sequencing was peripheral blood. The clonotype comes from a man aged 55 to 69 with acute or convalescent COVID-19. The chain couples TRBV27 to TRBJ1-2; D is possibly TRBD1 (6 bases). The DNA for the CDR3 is TGTGCCAGCAGTTTATCTGCAGGGGTCTATGGCTACACCTTC. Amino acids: CASSLSAGVYGYTF.